The 20 T cell receptor beta chains reported below all come from one sample, sequenced in a study of T cell responses to AZD1222 COVID-19 vaccine. Assay: immunoSEQ multiplex PCR; the TCRdb copy retains only in-frame clones and omits some. Of tens of thousands of clones in the sample, 89% were seen once. This specimen was peripheral blood, taken 28 days after the second AZD1222 dose. The receptors here all came from an adult who received the AZD1222 COVID-19 vaccine.

The V gene is TRBV6-2 or TRBV6-3, the J gene TRBJ2-1; TRBD2 agrees at 8 bases. Germline CDR1 is MNHEY and CDR2 is SVGEGT. This CDR3 is 17 amino acids long. Trimming at V came to 5 bases and at J to 6 bases, leaving 15 bases not matched to a gene. The DNA of the CDR3 is TGTGCCAGCAGTGAGTTTATTAGCGGGGTCGGATTCAATGAGCAGTTCTTC. It yields the protein CASSEFISGVGFNEQFF.

The rearrangement joins TRBV24-1 to TRBJ2-4, with TRBD1 matching over 11 bases. CDR1 is KGHDR and CDR2 is SFDVKD in the germline V gene. The CDR3 contains 18 residues. Germline trimming cut 7 bases from V and 0 bases from J; bases unmatched to any gene: 10. In DNA form, the CDR3 reads TGTGCCACCAGCAGAGTGATGGGACAGGGGGTAGCCAAAAACATTCAGTACTTC. Amino acid sequence: CATSRVMGQGVAKNIQYF.

The V gene is TRBV27, the J gene TRBJ2-2, with 12 bases identical to TRBD1. This CDR3 spans 17 amino acids. From germline, CDR1 is MNHEY and CDR2 SMNVEV (reference sequence). The trim removed 5 bases at V and 6 bases at J, leaving 10 bases unmatched. The CDR3 spells CASSPHEGQGAPGELFF. In DNA, the CDR3 is TGTGCCAGCAGTCCGCACGAGGGACAGGGGGCGCCCGGGGAGCTGTTTTTT.

This chain uses TRBV6-1 with TRBJ1-4, with TRBD1 matching over 7 bases. Germline CDR1 reads MNHNS; CDR2 reads SASEGT. V was clipped by 2 bases and J by 4 bases; unmatched bases: 4. The CDR3 is 15 residues long. The CDR3 reads CASSEMGQFNEKLFF. The CDR3, as DNA: TGTGCCAGCAGTGAAATGGGACAGTTTAATGAAAAACTGTTTTTT.

The chain combines TRBV2 with TRBJ1-1; D remains ambiguous. The CDR3 sequence is 14 residues long. The germline V gene encodes CDR1 SNHLY and CDR2 FYNNEI. Trimming removed 4 bases at V and 1 base at J, with 10 bases between. The CDR3 DNA sequence: TGTGCCAGCAGTGGGCGTCAATGGAACACTGAAGCTTTCTTT. It codes for CASSGRQWNTEAFF.

This chain connects TRBV11-3 to TRBJ2-2, with 7 positions matching TRBD2. Germline CDR1 is SGHNT and CDR2 is YENEEA. After removal of 5 bases from V and 4 bases from J, the junction contained 10 bases not matched to a gene. This CDR3 has 16 residues. The CDR3 DNA reads TGTGCCAGCAGCGGGAGGGGCAGCGGTAGCACCGGGGAGCTGTTTTTT. It yields the protein CASSGRGSGSTGELFF.

This clone occurred once. The chain joins TRBV7-9 to TRBJ2-4; D could derive from TRBD1 or TRBD2 (5 bases each). The CDR3 length is 16 residues. Trimming left V 5 bases short and J 6 bases short, with 20 bases between. Germline CDR1 SEHNR, CDR2 FQNEAQ (reference sequence). The CDR3 sequence is CASSAEPKSGTNIQYF. The CDR3 nucleotides read TGTGCCAGCAGCGCAGAGCCCAAATCCGGGACAAACATTCAGTACTTC.

This clone turned up a few times. V usage is TRBV10-3 and J usage is TRBJ1-3, with D possibly matching TRBD1 (6 bases). Germline CDR1 and CDR2: ENHRY and SYGVKD. Trimming left V 6 bases short and J 4 bases short, with 22 bases between. The CDR3 covers 17 residues. The CDR3 DNA sequence: TGTGCCATCAGCGGAGGGACCTTCACAGGGACCGGAAACACCATATATTTT. As protein: CAISGGTFTGTGNTIYF.

The chain uses TRBV7-8 and TRBJ2-7, with TRBD1 matching 9 bases. Trimming cost V 5 bases and J 1 base; bases outside gene matches: 6. Germline V CDR1 and CDR2: SGHVS, FQNEAQ. The CDR3 runs to 15 residues. The CDR3 nucleotides are TGTGCCAGCAGCCCAACCGACAGGGGGTCCTACGAGCAGTACTTC. This sequence encodes CASSPTDRGSYEQYF.

This chain links TRBV7-9 with TRBJ2-1; D may be TRBD2 (6 bases). This CDR3 has 14 residues. CDR1 and CDR2 from the germline V gene are SEHNR and FQNEAQ (reference sequence). V was clipped by 2 bases and J by 10 bases, with 15 bases between them. CDR3 region: CASSLFAGISEQFF. CDR3 nucleotides: TGTGCCAGCAGCTTATTCGCGGGAATAAGCGAGCAGTTCTTC.

V is TRBV28 and J is TRBJ2-7, with D possibly TRBD1 on 5 matching bases. Germline CDR1 reads MDHEN; CDR2 reads SYDVKM. V was shortened by 7 bases and J by 4 bases, with 17 bases between the two germline ends. The CDR3 is 14 residues long. Here the CDR3 DNA reads TGTGCCAGCAACAGAGACAGAGCCTGGTACGAGCAGTACTTC. It translates to CASNRDRAWYEQYF.

This rearrangement joins TRBV5-1 to TRBJ2-7; the match to TRBD1 covers 7 bases. Per the germline V gene, CDR1 is SGHRS and CDR2 is YFSETQ. This CDR3 region has 13 residues. The V and J ends lost 5 bases and 2 bases, in that order; junction bases with no gene match: 4. The CDR3 DNA is TGCGCCAGCAGGGCTGGACAGGCCTACGAGCAGTACTTC. As protein: CASRAGQAYEQYF.

V and J are TRBV5-1 and TRBJ1-4, with 7 positions matching TRBD1. CDR3 length: 18 residues. Trimming took 4 bases from V and 0 from J; bases not matched to a gene: 12. Per the germline V gene, CDR1 is SGHRS and CDR2 is YFSETQ. The CDR3 sequence: CASSPWPGGVSTNEKLFF. CDR3 in DNA: TGCGCCAGCAGCCCCTGGCCAGGGGGTGTTTCAACTAATGAAAAACTGTTTTTT.

This clone appeared once. The V and J genes are TRBV6-5 and TRBJ1-6, with TRBD1 identical over 9 bases. Germline CDR1 reads MNHEY; CDR2 reads SVGAGI. Unmatched junction bases numbered 6, after V lost 6 bases and J lost 9 bases. CDR3 length: 14 amino acids. In DNA form, the CDR3 reads TGTGCCAGCAGATACGGGACAGGGACTTCACCCCTCCACTTT. This translates into CASRYGTGTSPLHF.

CDR3 DNA sequence: TGCAGTGCTAGAGCCCAGTTAGGCTACACCTTC. Translated: CSARAQLGYTF. The V call is TRBV20-1, the J call TRBJ1-2; unclear D gene. Trimming left V 1 base short and J 8 bases short, with 8 bases between. From germline, CDR1 is DFQATT and CDR2 SNEGSKA (reference sequence). The CDR3 consists of 11 residues.

This chain uses TRBV6-1 with TRBJ2-3; D is possibly TRBD1 (5 bases). This CDR3 is built from 14 residues. Germline lookup yields CDR1 MNHNS and CDR2 SASEGT. V was clipped by 5 bases and J by 6 bases, with 15 bases between them. CDR3 sequence (DNA): TGTGCCAGCAGTTCCTTAGGGGTTTTGGATACGCAGTATTTT. This translates into CASSSLGVLDTQYF.

The V gene is TRBV3-1 (or the pseudogene TRBV3-2), the J gene TRBJ1-1; D is unclear. V lost 3 bases to trimming and J lost 1 base, with 12 bases between them. CDR1 is LGHDT and CDR2 is YNNKEL in the germline V gene (reference sequence). This CDR3 is 15 amino acids long. The CDR3 protein is CASSQDRGANTEAFF. CDR3 nucleotide sequence: TGTGCCAGCAGCCAGGACCGGGGAGCGAACACTGAAGCTTTCTTT.

The V call is TRBV28, the J call TRBJ1-2; D remains ambiguous. The germline V and J ends were trimmed by 4 bases and 1 base, with 16 bases remaining between them. CDR3 size: 16 residues. Germline CDR1 MDHEN, CDR2 SYDVKM. The CDR3 region is CASSSPDRYGNYGYTF. For the CDR3, the DNA is TGTGCCAGCAGTTCCCCGGATCGCTATGGTAACTATGGCTACACCTTC.

The rearrangement links TRBV27 to TRBJ2-7; tentative D call: TRBD1 (6 bases). CDR1 is MNHEY and CDR2 is SMNVEV in the germline V gene (reference sequence). This CDR3 is built from 14 residues. Trimming stripped 6 bases from V and 6 bases from J, with 18 bases between. The CDR3 region has the DNA TGTGCCAGCAGACCCTACAGGGTCTTCAGCGAGCAGTACTTC. Protein product: CASRPYRVFSEQYF.

The chain links TRBV19 to TRBJ1-1, with D maybe TRBD1 (5 bases). Trimming cost V 9 bases and J 1 base, with 15 bases left between them. The CDR3 runs 14 residues. Germline CDR1 reads LNHDA; CDR2 reads SQIVND (reference sequence). This CDR3 reads CASSYLGGNTEAFF. CDR3 DNA: TGTGCCAGCAGTTACCTTGGGGGGAACACTGAAGCTTTCTTT.